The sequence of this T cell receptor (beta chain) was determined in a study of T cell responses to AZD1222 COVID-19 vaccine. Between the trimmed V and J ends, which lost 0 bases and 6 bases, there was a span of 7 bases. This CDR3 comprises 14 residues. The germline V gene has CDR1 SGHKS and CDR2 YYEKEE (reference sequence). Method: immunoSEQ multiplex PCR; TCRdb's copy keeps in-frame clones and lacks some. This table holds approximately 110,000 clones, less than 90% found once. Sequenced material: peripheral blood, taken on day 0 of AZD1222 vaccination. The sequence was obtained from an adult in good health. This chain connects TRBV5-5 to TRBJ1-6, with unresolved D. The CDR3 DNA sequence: TGTGCCAGCAGCTTGGGATACCTTAATTCACCCCTCCACTTT. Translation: CASSLGYLNSPLHF.